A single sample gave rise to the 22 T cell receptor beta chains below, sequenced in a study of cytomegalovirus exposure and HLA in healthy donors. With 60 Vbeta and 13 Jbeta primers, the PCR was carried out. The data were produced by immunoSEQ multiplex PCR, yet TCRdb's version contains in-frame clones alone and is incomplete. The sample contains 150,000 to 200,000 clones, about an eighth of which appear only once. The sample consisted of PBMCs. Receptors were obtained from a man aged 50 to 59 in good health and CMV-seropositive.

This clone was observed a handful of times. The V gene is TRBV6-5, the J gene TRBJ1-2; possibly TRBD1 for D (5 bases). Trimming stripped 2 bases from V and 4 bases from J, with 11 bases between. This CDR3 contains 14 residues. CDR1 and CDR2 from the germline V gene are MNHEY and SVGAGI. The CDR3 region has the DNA TGTGCCAGCAGTTACCGCCAGGGCGCCTATGGCTACACCTTC. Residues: CASSYRQGAYGYTF.

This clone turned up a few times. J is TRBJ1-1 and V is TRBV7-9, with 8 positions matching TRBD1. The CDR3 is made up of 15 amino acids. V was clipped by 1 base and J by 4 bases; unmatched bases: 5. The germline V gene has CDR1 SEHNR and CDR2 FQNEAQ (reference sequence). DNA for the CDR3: TGTGCCAGCAGCTTAGTCAGGGGGCACGGCACTGAAGCTTTCTTT. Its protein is CASSLVRGHGTEAFF.

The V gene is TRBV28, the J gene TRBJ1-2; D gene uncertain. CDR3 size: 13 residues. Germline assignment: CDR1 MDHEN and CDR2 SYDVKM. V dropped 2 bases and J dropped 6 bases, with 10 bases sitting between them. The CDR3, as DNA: TGTGCCAGCAGTTTACGACCGGCGGATGGCTACACCTTC. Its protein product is CASSLRPADGYTF.

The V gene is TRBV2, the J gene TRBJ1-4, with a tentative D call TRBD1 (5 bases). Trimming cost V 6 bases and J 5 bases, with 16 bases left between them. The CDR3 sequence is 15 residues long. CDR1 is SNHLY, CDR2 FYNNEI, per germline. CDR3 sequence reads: CASSRLIGVNEKLFF. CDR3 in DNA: TGTGCCAGCAGCCGGTTGATAGGGGTGAATGAAAAACTGTTTTTT.

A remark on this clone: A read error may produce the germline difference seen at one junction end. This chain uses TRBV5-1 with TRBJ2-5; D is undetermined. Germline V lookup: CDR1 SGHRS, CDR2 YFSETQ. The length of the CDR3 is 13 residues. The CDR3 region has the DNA TGCGCCAGCAGCTTCACAAGCCAAGAGGCCCAGTACTTC. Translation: CASSFTSQEAQYF.

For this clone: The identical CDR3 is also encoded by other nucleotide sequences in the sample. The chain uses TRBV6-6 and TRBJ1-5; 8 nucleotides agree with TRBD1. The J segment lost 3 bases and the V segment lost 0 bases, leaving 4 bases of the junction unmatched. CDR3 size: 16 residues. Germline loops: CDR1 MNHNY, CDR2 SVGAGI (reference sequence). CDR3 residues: CASSYSRQGYNQPQHF. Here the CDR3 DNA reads TGTGCCAGCAGTTACTCCCGACAGGGGTACAATCAGCCCCAGCATTTT.

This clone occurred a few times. CDR3 region: CASSLGQDGYTF. As DNA, the CDR3 is TGCGCCAGCAGCTTAGGACAGGATGGCTACACCTTC. The chain couples TRBV5-1 to TRBJ1-2, with 7 bases matching TRBD1. The CDR3 runs 12 residues. Trimming removed 2 bases from V and 6 bases from J; junction bases left unmatched: 1. Germline-derived CDR1 and CDR2 are SGHRS and YFSETQ.

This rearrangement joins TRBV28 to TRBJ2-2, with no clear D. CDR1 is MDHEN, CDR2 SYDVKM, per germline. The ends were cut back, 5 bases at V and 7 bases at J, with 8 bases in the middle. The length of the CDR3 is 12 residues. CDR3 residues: CASSLGVGELFF. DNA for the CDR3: TGTGCCAGCAGTCTAGGAGTCGGGGAGCTGTTTTTT.

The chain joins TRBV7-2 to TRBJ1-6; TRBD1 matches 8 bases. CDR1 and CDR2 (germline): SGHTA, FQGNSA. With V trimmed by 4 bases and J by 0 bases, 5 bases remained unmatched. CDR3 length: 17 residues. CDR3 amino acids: CASSSGQGNSYNSPLHF. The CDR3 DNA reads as TGTGCCAGCAGCTCCGGACAGGGTAACTCCTATAATTCACCCCTCCACTTT.

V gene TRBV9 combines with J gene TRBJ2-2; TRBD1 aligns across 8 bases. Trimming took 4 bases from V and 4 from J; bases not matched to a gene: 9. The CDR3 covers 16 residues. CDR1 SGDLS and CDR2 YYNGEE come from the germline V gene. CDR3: CASSTQTGAVTGELFF. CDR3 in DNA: TGTGCCAGCAGCACCCAGACAGGGGCGGTCACCGGGGAGCTGTTTTTT.

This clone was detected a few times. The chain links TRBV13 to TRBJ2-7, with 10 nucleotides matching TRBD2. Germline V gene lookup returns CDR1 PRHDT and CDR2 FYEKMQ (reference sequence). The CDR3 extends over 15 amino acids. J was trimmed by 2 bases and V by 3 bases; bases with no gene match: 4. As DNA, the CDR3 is TGTGCCAGCAGCTTCCCAGCGGGGGGGACCTACGAGCAGTACTTC. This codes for CASSFPAGGTYEQYF. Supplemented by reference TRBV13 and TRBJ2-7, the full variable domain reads AAGVIQSPRHLIKEKRETATLKCYPIPRHDTVYWYQQGPGQDPQFLISFYEKMQSDKGSIPDRFSAQQFSDYHSELNMSSLELGDSALYFCASSFPAGGTYEQYFGPGTRLTVT.

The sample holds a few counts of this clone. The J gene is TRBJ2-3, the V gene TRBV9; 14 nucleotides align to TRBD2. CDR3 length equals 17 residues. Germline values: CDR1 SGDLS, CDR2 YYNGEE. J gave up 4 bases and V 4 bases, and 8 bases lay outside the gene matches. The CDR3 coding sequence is TGTGCCAGCAGCACGACTAGCGGGGGGGGGTTCGCAGATACGCAGTATTTT. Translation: CASSTTSGGGFADTQYF.

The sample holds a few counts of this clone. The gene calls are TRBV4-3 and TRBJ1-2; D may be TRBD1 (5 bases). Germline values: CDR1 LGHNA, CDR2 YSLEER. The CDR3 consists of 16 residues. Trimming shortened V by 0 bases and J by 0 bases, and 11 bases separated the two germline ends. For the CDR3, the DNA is TGCGCCAGCAGCCAAGACCAGGGTATCACTAACTATGGCTACACCTTC. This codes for CASSQDQGITNYGYTF.

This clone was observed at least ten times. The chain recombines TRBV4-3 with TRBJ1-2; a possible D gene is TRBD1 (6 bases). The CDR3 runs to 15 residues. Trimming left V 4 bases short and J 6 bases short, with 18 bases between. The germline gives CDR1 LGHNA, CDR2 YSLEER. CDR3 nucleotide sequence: TGCGCCAGCAGCCCCCTAGGGGGGGGAATGAATGGCTACACCTTC. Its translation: CASSPLGGGMNGYTF.

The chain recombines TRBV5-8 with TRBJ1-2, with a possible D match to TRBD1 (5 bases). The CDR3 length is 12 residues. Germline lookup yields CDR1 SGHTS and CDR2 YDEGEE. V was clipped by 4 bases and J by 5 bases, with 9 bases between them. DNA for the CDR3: TGTGCCAGCAGCGTGACAGCTTATGGCTACACCTTC. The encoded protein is CASSVTAYGYTF.

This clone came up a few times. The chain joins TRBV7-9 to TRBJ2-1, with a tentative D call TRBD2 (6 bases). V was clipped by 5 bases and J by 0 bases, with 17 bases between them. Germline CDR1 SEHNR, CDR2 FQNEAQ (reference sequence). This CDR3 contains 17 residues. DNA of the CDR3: TGTGCCAGCAGCCGGTCCGGGACTGCGTCCTCCTACAATGAGCAGTTCTTC. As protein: CASSRSGTASSYNEQFF.

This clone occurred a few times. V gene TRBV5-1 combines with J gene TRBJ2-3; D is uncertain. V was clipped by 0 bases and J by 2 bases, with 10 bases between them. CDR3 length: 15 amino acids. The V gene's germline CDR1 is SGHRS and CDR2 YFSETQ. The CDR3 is CASSLEQHITDTQYF. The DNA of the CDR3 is TGCGCCAGCAGCTTGGAACAGCATATCACAGATACGCAGTATTTT.

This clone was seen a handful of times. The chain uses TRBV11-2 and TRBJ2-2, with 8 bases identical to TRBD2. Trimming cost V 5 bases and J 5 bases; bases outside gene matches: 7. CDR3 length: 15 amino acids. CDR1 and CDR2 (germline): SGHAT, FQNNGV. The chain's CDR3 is CASSRKGTRTGELFF. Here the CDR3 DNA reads TGTGCCAGCAGCCGAAAAGGGACTAGGACCGGGGAGCTGTTTTTT.

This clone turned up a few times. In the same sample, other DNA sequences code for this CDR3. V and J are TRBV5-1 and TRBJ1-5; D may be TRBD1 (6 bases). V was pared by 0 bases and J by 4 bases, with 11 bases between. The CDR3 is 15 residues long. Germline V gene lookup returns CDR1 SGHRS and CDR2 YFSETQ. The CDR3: CASSLGTDMNQPQHF. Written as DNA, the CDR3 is TGCGCCAGCAGCTTGGGGACAGACATGAATCAGCCCCAGCATTTT.

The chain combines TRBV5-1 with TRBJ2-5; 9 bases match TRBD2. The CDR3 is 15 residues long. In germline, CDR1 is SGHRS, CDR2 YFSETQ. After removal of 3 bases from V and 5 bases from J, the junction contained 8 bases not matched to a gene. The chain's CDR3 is CASSYNAGGRETQYF. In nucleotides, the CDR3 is TGCGCCAGCAGCTACAATGCGGGGGGGCGGGAGACCCAGTACTTC.

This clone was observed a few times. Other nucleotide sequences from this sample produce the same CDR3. The DNA of the CDR3 is TGCAGCGTTGAAGATGGGGGGGGCCGACAAGAGACCCAGTACTTC. Protein product: CSVEDGGGRQETQYF. The chain links TRBV29-1 to TRBJ2-5; D is perhaps TRBD2 (7 bases). The CDR3 length is 15 residues. CDR1 is SQVTM and CDR2 is ANQGSEA in the germline V gene. Trimming took off 0 bases at V and 2 bases at J, with 13 bases between the two ends.

CDR3: CASSLWGQGFGQGIETQYF. The CDR3 DNA is TGTGCCAGCAGCTTGTGGGGACAGGGGTTCGGACAGGGGATCGAGACCCAGTACTTC. The V call is TRBV5-6, the J call TRBJ2-5; 10 bases match TRBD1. Germline V gene sequence: CDR1 SGHDT, CDR2 YYEEEE. The J segment lost 5 bases and the V segment lost 1 base, leaving 17 bases of the junction unmatched. This CDR3 comprises 19 residues.